This is a list of T cell receptor beta chains from one sample in a study of T cell responses to AZD1222 COVID-19 vaccine. The table came from immunoSEQ multiplex PCR; TCRdb's copy has only in-frame clones and leaves some out. The sample lists approximately 120,000 clones; roughly 90% were seen once. Sequenced material: peripheral blood, taken on day 0 of AZD1222 vaccination. Every receptor here comes from an adult in good health. Both conserved end residues are part of each CDR3. D genes are given only for firm matches. Expanded clones are given a class, and other clones once, few, many or no size at all.

J: TRBJ1-1
V: TRBV19
D: TRBD1
size: -
DNA: TGTGCCAGTAGGATTAACAGGGGGCGACGGACTGAAGCTTTCTTT
CDR3: CASRINRGRRTEAFF

J: TRBJ1-2
V: TRBV19
D: TRBD1
size: -
DNA: TGTGCCAGTAGGACACAGGGGGCAGGGGACTATGGCTACACCTTC
CDR3: CASRTQGAGDYGYTF

J: TRBJ2-1
V: TRBV2
D: TRBD2
size: -
DNA: TGTGCCAGCAGTGGGGGCGGGAGTAACGATGAGCAGTTCTTC
CDR3: CASSGGGSNDEQFF

J: TRBJ2-1
V: TRBV12-3/TRBV12-4
D: -
size: -
DNA: TGTGCCAGCAGTTTCACCAATGAGCAGTTCTTC
CDR3: CASSFTNEQFF

J: TRBJ2-6
V: TRBV19
D: -
size: -
DNA: TGTGCCAGTAAAGAGAGCTCTGGGGCCAACGTCCTGACTTTC
CDR3: CASKESSGANVLTF

J: TRBJ2-1
V: TRBV6-1
D: TRBD2
size: -
DNA: TGTGCCAGCAGTGAAGTAGCGGGACGTCGTACCAATGAGCAGTTCTTC
CDR3: CASSEVAGRRTNEQFF

J: TRBJ1-5
V: TRBV7-6
D: -
size: -
DNA: TGTGCCAGCAGCCCATCCACCAGTAATCAGCCCCAGCATTTT
CDR3: CASSPSTSNQPQHF

J: TRBJ2-5
V: TRBV19
D: -
size: -
DNA: TGTGCCAGTAGTCAACAGGGACAAGAGACCCAGTACTTC
CDR3: CASSQQGQETQYF

J: TRBJ2-7
V: TRBV11-3
D: TRBD1
size: -
DNA: TGTGCCAGCAGACTGGGACAGGGCGGTCCGGAGCAGTACTTC
CDR3: CASRLGQGGPEQYF

J: TRBJ1-1
V: TRBV6-5
D: TRBD1
size: -
DNA: TGTGCCAGCAGCCGAGGGGACAGGGGATTCACTGAAGCTTTCTTT
CDR3: CASSRGDRGFTEAFF

J: TRBJ1-2
V: TRBV5-1
D: -
size: -
DNA: TGCGCCAGCAGCTTTAGGATTCAGGGTAGTGGCTACACCTTC
CDR3: CASSFRIQGSGYTF

J: TRBJ1-6
V: TRBV5-6
D: -
size: -
DNA: TGTGCCAGCAGCGTCAGGAGGAATTCACCCCTCCACTTT
CDR3: CASSVRRNSPLHF

J: TRBJ1-1
V: TRBV18
D: -
size: -
DNA: TGTGCCAGCTCGGACGGGATGAACACTGAAGCTTTCTTT
CDR3: CASSDGMNTEAFF

J: TRBJ2-7
V: TRBV5-6
D: TRBD2
size: -
DNA: TGTGCCAGCGAGGTGGGGACTAGCGCTGCCTACGAGCAGTACTTC
CDR3: CASEVGTSAAYEQYF

J: TRBJ2-1
V: TRBV28
D: -
size: -
DNA: TGTGCCAGCAGCACACGACAGGATATTCGGTCAAAATTGCAGTGGCAGTTCTTC
CDR3: CASSTRQDIRSKLQWQFF

J: TRBJ1-4
V: TRBV4-3
D: TRBD1
size: -
DNA: TGCGCCAGCAGCCAGACTCCGGGACAGGGGGGTGAAAAACTGTTTTTT
CDR3: CASSQTPGQGGEKLFF

J: TRBJ2-7
V: TRBV4-3
D: -
size: -
DNA: TGCGCCAGCAGCCAAGATCAGGGAGGATGGGACGAGCAGTACTTC
CDR3: CASSQDQGGWDEQYF

J: TRBJ2-4
V: TRBV5-4
D: TRBD2
size: few
DNA: TGTGCCAGCAGCTTGGAGGGACTAGCGGGAGATTACGCCAAAAACATTCAGTACTTC
CDR3: CASSLEGLAGDYAKNIQYF

J: TRBJ2-4
V: TRBV11-2
D: -
size: -
DNA: TGTGCCAGCAGCTTAACACGGGGCCCAAACATTCAGTACTTC
CDR3: CASSLTRGPNIQYF

J: TRBJ1-1
V: TRBV3-1/TRBV3-2
D: -
size: -
DNA: TGTGCCAGCAGTCCCCGACAGGCGGGTAGGTCGTACACTGAAGCTTTCTTT
CDR3: CASSPRQAGRSYTEAFF

J: TRBJ2-7
V: TRBV27
D: -
size: -
DNA: TGTGCCAGCAGTTTAGGGCCCAGGGGCTACGAGCAGTACTTC
CDR3: CASSLGPRGYEQYF

J: TRBJ2-3
V: TRBV7-9
D: -
size: -
DNA: TGTGCCAGCCAGGGGGAGGGATCCACAGATACGCAGTATTTT
CDR3: CASQGEGSTDTQYF

J: TRBJ1-4
V: TRBV5-4
D: TRBD1
size: -
DNA: TGTGCCAGCAGTCGACAGGGGCAAAGTAATGAAAAACTGTTTTTT
CDR3: CASSRQGQSNEKLFF

J: TRBJ2-2
V: TRBV6-5
D: -
size: -
DNA: TGTGCCACCTCCAGTGACAGGTCGATCGGGGAGCTGTTTTTT
CDR3: CATSSDRSIGELFF

J: TRBJ2-7
V: TRBV28
D: TRBD2
size: -
DNA: TGTGCCAGCAGTTTTAGAGCGGGAACGGCCGAGCAGTACTTC
CDR3: CASSFRAGTAEQYF

J: TRBJ1-1
V: TRBV7-9
D: -
size: -
DNA: TGTGCCAGCAGCCGTGATCAGGGTTCCATGAACACTGAAGCTTTCTTT
CDR3: CASSRDQGSMNTEAFF

J: TRBJ1-1
V: TRBV29-1
D: TRBD1
size: -
DNA: TGCAGCGTTGGGACAGGGGGCAGGGGGAGGGGAGCTTTCTTT
CDR3: CSVGTGGRGRGAFF

J: TRBJ2-7
V: TRBV28
D: -
size: -
DNA: TGTGCCAGCAGTTTTAGCTCCTGGGAAGGGTACGAGCAGTACTTC
CDR3: CASSFSSWEGYEQYF

J: TRBJ1-4
V: TRBV5-3
D: -
size: -
DNA: TGTGCCAGACCTTGGCGGGCAGACAATGAAAAACTGTTTTTT
CDR3: CARPWRADNEKLFF

J: TRBJ1-2
V: TRBV7-3
D: -
size: few
DNA: TGTGCCAGCAGCCTACCCGGACAGTATGGCTACACCTTC
CDR3: CASSLPGQYGYTF

J: TRBJ2-3
V: TRBV7-3
D: -
size: medium-sized
DNA: TGTGCCAGCAGCTTATCTTCGGGGTTTAGTGAAGATACGCAGTATTTT
CDR3: CASSLSSGFSEDTQYF

J: TRBJ1-5
V: TRBV5-1
D: -
size: -
DNA: TGCGCCAGCAGCTCCCTCCCAAAGGGCAATCAGCCCCAGCATTTT
CDR3: CASSSLPKGNQPQHF

J: TRBJ1-3
V: TRBV10-3
D: -
size: -
DNA: TGTGCCATCAGACCTAGCAGGGGCTTACTCAGGCTGGAAGGAAACACCATATATTTT
CDR3: CAIRPSRGLLRLEGNTIYF

J: TRBJ2-7
V: TRBV5-6
D: TRBD1
size: -
DNA: TGTGCCAGCAGTACGACAGGGGGCTGGCTGGTTGACTACGAGCAGTACTTC
CDR3: CASSTTGGWLVDYEQYF

J: TRBJ1-5
V: TRBV2
D: -
size: -
DNA: TGTGCCAGCAGGTCAGGTTGGGGAGGAGGACAGCCCCAGCATTTT
CDR3: CASRSGWGGGQPQHF

J: TRBJ1-3
V: TRBV9
D: -
size: -
DNA: TGTGCCAGCAGCCTCTCGGGTAGCACCATATATTTT
CDR3: CASSLSGSTIYF

J: TRBJ1-4
V: TRBV5-1
D: -
size: -
DNA: TGCGCCAGCAGCTTGGGCGGATCCAATGAAAAACTGTTTTTT
CDR3: CASSLGGSNEKLFF

J: TRBJ2-2
V: TRBV9
D: TRBD2
size: -
DNA: TGTGCCAGCAGCGTCCACAGCGGGACGAACACCGGGGAGCTGTTTTTT
CDR3: CASSVHSGTNTGELFF

J: TRBJ2-5
V: TRBV19
D: TRBD1
size: -
DNA: TGTGCCAGTACTACAACAGGGGTAGAGACCCAGTACTTC
CDR3: CASTTTGVETQYF

J: TRBJ2-7
V: TRBV19
D: -
size: -
DNA: TGTGCCAGTACTATGAGTGCCAGCTCCTACGAGCAGTACTTC
CDR3: CASTMSASSYEQYF

J: TRBJ1-3
V: TRBV12-3/TRBV12-4
D: TRBD1
size: -
DNA: TGTGCCAGCAGCGGACAGGTGGTTGACACCATATATTTT
CDR3: CASSGQVVDTIYF

J: TRBJ1-4
V: TRBV5-1
D: TRBD1
size: -
DNA: TGCGCCAGCAGCGTAATATCAGGGGGTGAAAAACTGTTTTTT
CDR3: CASSVISGGEKLFF

J: TRBJ2-7
V: TRBV4-1
D: TRBD2
size: -
DNA: TGCGCCAGCAGCCAAGAGGCGGGGGAGATGTACGAGCAGTACTTC
CDR3: CASSQEAGEMYEQYF

J: TRBJ1-2
V: TRBV18
D: TRBD1
size: -
DNA: TGTGCCAGCTCACGTGGGACAGGTTATGGCTACACCTTC
CDR3: CASSRGTGYGYTF

J: TRBJ1-2
V: TRBV28
D: -
size: -
DNA: TGTGCCAGCAGTCTTCTACCCCTGGGAGGGGCACGCTACACCTTC
CDR3: CASSLLPLGGARYTF

J: TRBJ2-7
V: TRBV5-1
D: -
size: -
DNA: TGCGCCAGCAGCTTGTTAGGGGTAAACTACGAGCAGTACTTC
CDR3: CASSLLGVNYEQYF